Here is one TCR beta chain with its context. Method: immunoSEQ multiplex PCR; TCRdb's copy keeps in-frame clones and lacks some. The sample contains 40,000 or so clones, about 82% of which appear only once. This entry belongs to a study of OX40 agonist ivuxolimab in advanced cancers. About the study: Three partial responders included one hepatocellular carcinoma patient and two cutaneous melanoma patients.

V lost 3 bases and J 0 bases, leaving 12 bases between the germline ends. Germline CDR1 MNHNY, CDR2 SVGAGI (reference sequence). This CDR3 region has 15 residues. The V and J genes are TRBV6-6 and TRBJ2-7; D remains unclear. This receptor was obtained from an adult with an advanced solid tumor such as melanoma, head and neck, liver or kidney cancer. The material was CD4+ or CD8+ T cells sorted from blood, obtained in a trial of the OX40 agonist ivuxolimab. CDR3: CASSYLSSSSYEQYF. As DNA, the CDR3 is TGTGCCAGCAGTTATCTGTCGAGCAGCTCCTACGAGCAGTACTTC.